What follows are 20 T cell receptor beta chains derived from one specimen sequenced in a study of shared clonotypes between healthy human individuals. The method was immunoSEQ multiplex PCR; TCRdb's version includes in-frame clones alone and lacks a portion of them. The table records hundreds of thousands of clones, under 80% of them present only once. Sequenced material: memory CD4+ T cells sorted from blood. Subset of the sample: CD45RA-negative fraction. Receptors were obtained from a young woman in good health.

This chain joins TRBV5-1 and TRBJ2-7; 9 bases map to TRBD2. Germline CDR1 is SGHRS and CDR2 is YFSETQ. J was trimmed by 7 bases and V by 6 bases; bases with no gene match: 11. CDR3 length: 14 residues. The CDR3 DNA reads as TGCGCCAGCACCGTGTTAGCGGGAGAGCAAGAGCAGTACTTC. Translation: CASTVLAGEQEQYF.

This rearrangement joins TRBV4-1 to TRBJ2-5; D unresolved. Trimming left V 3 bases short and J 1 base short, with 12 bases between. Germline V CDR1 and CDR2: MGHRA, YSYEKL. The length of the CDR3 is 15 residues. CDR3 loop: CASSQETATQETQYF. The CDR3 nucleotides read TGCGCCAGCAGCCAGGAAACAGCGACCCAAGAGACCCAGTACTTC.

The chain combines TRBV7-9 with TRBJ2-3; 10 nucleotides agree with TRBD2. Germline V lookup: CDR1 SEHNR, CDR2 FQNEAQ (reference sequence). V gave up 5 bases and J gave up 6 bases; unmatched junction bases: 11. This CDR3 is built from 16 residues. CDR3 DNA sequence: TGTGCCAGCAGCCAGGGACTAGCGAGAAATCTGGATACGCAGTATTTT. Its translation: CASSQGLARNLDTQYF.

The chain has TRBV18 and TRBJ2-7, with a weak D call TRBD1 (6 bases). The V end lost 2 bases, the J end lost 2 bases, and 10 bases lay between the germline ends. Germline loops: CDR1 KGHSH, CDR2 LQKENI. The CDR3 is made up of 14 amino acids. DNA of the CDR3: TGTGCCAGCTCACCAATGGGGGCCCCCTACGAGCAGTACTTC. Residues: CASSPMGAPYEQYF.

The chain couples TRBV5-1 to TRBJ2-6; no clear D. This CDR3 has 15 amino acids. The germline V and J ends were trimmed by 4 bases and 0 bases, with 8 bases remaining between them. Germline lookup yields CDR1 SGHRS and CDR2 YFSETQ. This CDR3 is CASSAYPSGANVLTF. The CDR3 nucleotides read TGCGCCAGCAGCGCTTACCCCTCTGGGGCCAACGTCCTGACTTTC.

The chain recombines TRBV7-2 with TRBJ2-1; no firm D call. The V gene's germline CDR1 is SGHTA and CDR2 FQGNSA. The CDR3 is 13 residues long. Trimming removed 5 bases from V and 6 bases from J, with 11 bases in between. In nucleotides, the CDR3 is TGTGCCAGCAGCCCTTATCGTTCCAATGAGCAGTTCTTC. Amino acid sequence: CASSPYRSNEQFF.

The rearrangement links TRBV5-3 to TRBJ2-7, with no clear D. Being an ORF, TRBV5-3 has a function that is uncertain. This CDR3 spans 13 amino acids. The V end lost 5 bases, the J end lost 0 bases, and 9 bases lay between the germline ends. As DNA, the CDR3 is TGTGCCAGAAGTTCCCGGACCTCCTACGAGCAGTACTTC. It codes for CARSSRTSYEQYF.

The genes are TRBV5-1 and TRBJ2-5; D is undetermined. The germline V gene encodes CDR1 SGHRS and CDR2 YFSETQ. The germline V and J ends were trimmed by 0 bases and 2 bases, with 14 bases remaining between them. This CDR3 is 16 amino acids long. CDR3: CASSLAPSRAQETQYF. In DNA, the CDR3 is TGCGCCAGCAGCTTGGCCCCGAGTCGAGCACAAGAGACCCAGTACTTC.

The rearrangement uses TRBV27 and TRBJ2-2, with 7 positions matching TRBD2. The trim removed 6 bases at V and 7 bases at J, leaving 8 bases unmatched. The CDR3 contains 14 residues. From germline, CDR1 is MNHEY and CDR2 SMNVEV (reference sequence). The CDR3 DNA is TGTGCCAGCAGACCCTGGGGGGAGGGCGGGGAGCTGTTTTTT. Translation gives CASRPWGEGGELFF.

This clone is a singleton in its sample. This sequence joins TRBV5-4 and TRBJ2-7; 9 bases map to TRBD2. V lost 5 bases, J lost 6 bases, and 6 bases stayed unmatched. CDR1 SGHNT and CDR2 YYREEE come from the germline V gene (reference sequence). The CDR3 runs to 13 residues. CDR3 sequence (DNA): TGTGCCAGCAGGGCGGGACTAGCAGGCGAGCAGTACTTC. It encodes CASRAGLAGEQYF.

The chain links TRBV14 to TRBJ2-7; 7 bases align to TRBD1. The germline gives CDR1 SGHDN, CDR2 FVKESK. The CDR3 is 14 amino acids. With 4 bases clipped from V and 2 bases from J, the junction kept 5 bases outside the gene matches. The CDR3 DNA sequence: TGTGCCAGCAGCCCCGGGACAGCAGCCTACGAGCAGTACTTC. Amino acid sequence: CASSPGTAAYEQYF.

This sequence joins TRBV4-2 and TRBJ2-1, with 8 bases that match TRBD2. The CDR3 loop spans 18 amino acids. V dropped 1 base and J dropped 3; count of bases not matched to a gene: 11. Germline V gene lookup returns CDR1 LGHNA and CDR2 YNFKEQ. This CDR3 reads CASSQVSSAGGSYNEQFF. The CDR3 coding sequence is TGTGCCAGCAGCCAAGTCTCCAGCGCGGGAGGAAGCTACAATGAGCAGTTCTTC.

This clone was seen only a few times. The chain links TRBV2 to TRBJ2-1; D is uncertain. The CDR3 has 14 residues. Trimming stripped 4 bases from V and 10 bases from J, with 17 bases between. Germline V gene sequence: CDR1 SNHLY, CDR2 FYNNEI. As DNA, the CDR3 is TGTGCCAGCAGTGGAGCGATCTCCTTCAGAGAGCAGTTCTTC. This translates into CASSGAISFREQFF.

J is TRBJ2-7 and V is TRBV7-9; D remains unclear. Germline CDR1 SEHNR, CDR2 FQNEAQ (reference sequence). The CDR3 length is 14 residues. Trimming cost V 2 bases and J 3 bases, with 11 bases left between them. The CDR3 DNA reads TGTGCCAGCAGCTTAAGGAACACCATCTACGAGCAGTACTTC. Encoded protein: CASSLRNTIYEQYF. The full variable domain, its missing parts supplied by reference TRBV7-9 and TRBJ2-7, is DTGVSQNPRHKITKRGQNVTFRCDPISEHNRLYWYRQTLGQGPEFLTYFQNEAQLEKSRLLSDRFSAERPKGSFSTLEIQRTEQGDSAMYLCASSLRNTIYEQYFGPGTRLTVT.

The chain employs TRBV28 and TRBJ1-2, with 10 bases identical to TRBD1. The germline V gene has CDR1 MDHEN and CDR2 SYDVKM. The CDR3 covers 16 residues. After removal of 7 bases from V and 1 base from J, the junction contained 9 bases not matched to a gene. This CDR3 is CASTTPGTGVNYGYTF. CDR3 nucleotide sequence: TGTGCCAGCACCACTCCCGGGACAGGGGTTAACTATGGCTACACCTTC.

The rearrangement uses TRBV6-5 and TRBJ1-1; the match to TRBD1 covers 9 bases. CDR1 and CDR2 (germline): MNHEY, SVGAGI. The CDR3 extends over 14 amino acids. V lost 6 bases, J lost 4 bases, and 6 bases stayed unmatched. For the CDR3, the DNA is TGTGCCAGCAGACAGGACAGGGGAGGCACTGAAGCTTTCTTT. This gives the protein CASRQDRGGTEAFF.

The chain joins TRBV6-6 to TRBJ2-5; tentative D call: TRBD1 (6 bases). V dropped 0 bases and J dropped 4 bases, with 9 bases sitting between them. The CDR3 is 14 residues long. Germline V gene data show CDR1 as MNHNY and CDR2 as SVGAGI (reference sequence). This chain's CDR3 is CASSYSRGGETQYF. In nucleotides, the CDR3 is TGTGCCAGCAGTTACTCGAGAGGGGGAGAGACCCAGTACTTC.

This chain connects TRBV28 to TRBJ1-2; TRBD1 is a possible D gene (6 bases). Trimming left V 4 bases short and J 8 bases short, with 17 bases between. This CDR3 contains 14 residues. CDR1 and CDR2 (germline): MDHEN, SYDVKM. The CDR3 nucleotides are TGTGCCAGCAGTTACCCATCAGGGGCGTCCGGCTACACCTTC. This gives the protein CASSYPSGASGYTF.

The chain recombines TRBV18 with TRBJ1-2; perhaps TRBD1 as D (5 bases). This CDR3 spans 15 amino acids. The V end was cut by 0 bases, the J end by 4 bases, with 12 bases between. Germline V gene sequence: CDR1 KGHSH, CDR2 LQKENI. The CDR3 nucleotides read TGTGCCAGCTCACCACCGGGAGGGGCGCTCTATGGCTACACCTTC. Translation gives CASSPPGGALYGYTF.

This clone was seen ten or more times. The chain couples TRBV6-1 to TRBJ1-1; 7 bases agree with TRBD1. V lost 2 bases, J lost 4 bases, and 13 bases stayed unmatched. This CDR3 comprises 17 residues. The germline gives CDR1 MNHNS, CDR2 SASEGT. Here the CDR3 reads CASSESYRGVIFTEAFF. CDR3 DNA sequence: TGTGCCAGCAGTGAATCGTACAGGGGAGTCATATTCACTGAAGCTTTCTTT.